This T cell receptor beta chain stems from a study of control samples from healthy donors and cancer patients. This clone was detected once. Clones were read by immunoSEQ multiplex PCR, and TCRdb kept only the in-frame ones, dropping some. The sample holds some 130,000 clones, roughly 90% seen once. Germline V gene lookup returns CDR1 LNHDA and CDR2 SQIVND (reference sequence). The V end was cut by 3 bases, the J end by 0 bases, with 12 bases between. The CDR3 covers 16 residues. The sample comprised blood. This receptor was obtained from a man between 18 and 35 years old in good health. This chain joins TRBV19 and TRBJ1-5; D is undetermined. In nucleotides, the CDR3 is TGTGCCAGTAGTATGGGCCGGTCATATAGCAATCAGCCCCAGCATTTT. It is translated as CASSMGRSYSNQPQHF.